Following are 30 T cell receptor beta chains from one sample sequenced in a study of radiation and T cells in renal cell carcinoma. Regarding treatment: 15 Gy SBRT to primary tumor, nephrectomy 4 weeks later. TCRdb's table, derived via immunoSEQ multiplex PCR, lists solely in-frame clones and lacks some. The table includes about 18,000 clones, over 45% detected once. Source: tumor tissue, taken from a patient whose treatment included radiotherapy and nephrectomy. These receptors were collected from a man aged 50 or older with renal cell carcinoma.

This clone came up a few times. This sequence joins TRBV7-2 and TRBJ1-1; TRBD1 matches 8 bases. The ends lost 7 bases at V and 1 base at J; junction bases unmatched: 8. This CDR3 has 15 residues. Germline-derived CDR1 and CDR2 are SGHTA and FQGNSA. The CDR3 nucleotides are TGTGCCAGCACCACTAATGGACAGGGGAACACTGAAGCTTTCTTT. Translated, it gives CASTTNGQGNTEAFF.

The CDR3 is CASSRPTGQETQYF. The CDR3 DNA is TGTGCCAGCTCACGACCGACAGGCCAAGAGACCCAGTACTTC. V usage is TRBV18 and J usage is TRBJ2-5; possibly TRBD1 for D (6 bases). The CDR3 length is 14 residues. Germline V gives CDR1 KGHSH, CDR2 LQKENI. V lost 4 bases, J lost 1 base, and 10 bases lay in between. The full variable domain, with the rest looked up from reference TRBV18 and TRBJ2-5, is NAGVMQNPRHLVRRRGQEARLRCSPMKGHSHVYWYRQLPEEGLKFMVYLQKENIIDESGMPKERFSAEFPKEGPSILRIQQVVRGDSAAYFCASSRPTGQETQYFGPGTRLLVL.

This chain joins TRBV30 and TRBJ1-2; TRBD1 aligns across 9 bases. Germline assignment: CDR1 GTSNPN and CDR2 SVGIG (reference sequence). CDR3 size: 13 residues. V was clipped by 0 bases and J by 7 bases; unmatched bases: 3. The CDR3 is CAWSVNRGLGYTF. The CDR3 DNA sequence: TGTGCCTGGAGTGTTAACAGGGGGCTTGGCTACACCTTC.

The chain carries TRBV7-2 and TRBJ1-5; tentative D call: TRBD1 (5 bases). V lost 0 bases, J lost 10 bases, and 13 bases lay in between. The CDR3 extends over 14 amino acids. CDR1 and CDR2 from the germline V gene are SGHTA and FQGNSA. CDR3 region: CASSLAGEASPQHF. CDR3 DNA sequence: TGTGCCAGCAGCTTAGCGGGGGAAGCGTCTCCCCAGCATTTT.

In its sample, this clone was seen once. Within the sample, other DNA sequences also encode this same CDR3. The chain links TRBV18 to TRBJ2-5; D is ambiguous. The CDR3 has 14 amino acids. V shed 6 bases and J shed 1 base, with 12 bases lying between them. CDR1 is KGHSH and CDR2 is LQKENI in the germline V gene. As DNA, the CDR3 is TGTGCCAGCTCCCCCCCAACAATCCAAGAGACCCAGTACTTC. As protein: CASSPPTIQETQYF.

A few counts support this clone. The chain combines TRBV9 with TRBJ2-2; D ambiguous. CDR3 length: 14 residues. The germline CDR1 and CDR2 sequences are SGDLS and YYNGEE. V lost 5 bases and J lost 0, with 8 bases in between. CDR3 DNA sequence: TGTGCCAGCAGTGTGACGACGAACACCGGGGAGCTGTTTTTT. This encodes CASSVTTNTGELFF.

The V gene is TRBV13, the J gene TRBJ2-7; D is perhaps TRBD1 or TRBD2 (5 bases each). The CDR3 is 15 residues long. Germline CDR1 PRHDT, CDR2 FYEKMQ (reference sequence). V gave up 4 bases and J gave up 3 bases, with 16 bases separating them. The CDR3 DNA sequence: TGTGCCAGCAGCTCAACCGGGACCGGGAACTACGAGCAGTACTTC. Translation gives CASSSTGTGNYEQYF.

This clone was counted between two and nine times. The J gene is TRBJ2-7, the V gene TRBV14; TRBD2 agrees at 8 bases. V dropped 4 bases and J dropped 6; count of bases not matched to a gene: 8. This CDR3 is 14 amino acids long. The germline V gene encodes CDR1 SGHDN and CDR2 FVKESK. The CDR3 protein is CASSPAGTRGEQYF. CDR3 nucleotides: TGTGCCAGCAGCCCCGCCGGGACTAGAGGCGAGCAGTACTTC.

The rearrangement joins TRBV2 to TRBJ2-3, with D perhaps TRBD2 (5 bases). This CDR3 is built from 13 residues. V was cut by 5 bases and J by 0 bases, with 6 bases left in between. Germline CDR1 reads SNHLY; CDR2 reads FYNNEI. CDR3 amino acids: CASSRDSTDTQYF. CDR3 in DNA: TGTGCCAGCAGTCGGGATAGCACAGATACGCAGTATTTT.

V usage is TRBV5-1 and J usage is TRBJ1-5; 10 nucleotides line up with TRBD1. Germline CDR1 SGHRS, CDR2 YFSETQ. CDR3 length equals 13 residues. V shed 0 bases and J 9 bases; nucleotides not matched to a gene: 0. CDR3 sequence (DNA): TGCGCCAGCAGCTTGGGGACAGGGGGGCCCCAGCATTTT. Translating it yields CASSLGTGGPQHF.

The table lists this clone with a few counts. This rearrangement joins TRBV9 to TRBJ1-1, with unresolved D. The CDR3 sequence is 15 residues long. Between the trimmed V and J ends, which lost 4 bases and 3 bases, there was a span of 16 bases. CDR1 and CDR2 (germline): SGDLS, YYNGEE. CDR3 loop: CASSPGLGEYTEAFF. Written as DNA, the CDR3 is TGTGCCAGCAGCCCCGGACTAGGAGAGTACACTGAAGCTTTCTTT.

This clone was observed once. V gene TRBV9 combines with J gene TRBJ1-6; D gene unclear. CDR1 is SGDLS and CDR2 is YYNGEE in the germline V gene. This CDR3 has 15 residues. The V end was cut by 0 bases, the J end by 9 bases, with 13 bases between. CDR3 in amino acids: CASSVGGGGFSPLHF. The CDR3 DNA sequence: TGTGCCAGCAGCGTAGGAGGCGGCGGGTTTTCACCCCTCCACTTT. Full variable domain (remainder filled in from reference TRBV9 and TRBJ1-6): DSGVTQTPKHLITATGQRVTLRCSPRSGDLSVYWYQQSLDQGLQFLIQYYNGEERAKGNILERFSAQQFPDLHSELNLSSLELGDSALYFCASSVGGGGFSPLHFGNGTRLTVT.

CDR3 DNA sequence: TGCGCCAGCAGCTTAGGGCTGCAACCGCACAATGAGCAGTTCTTC. Amino acid sequence: CASSLGLQPHNEQFF. This chain joins TRBV5-1 and TRBJ2-1; D is uncertain. Germline lookup yields CDR1 SGHRS and CDR2 YFSETQ. This CDR3 is built from 15 residues. The ends were cut back, 2 bases at V and 5 bases at J, with 14 bases in the middle.

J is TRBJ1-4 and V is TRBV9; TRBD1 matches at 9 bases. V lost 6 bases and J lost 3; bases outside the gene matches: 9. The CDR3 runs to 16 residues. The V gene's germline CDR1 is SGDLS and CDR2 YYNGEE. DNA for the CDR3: TGTGCCAGCACCCCTAGTTGGACAGGGGCTAATGAAAAACTGTTTTTT. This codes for CASTPSWTGANEKLFF.

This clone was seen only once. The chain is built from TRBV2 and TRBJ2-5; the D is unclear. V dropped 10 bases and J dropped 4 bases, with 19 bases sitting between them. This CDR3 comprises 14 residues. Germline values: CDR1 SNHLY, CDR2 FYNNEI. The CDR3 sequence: CAIRTEPVRETQYF. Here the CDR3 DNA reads TGTGCCATCAGAACAGAGCCAGTACGAGAGACCCAGTACTTC.

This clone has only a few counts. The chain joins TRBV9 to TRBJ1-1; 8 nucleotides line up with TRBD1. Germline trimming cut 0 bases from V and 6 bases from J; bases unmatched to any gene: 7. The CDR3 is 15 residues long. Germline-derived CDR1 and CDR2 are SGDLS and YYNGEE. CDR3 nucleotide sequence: TGTGCCAGCAGCGTAGAGACAGGGGAGGGGGCTGAAGCTTTCTTT. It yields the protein CASSVETGEGAEAFF. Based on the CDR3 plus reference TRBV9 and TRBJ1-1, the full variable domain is DSGVTQTPKHLITATGQRVTLRCSPRSGDLSVYWYQQSLDQGLQFLIQYYNGEERAKGNILERFSAQQFPDLHSELNLSSLELGDSALYFCASSVETGEGAEAFFGQGTRLTVV.

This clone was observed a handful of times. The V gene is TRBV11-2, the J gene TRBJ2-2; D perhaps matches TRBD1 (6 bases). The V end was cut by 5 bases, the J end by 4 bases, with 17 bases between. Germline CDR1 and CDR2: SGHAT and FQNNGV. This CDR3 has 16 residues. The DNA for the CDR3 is TGTGCCAGCAGCGTGTTCCAGGGGACCGGCACCGGGGAGCTGTTTTTT. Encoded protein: CASSVFQGTGTGELFF.

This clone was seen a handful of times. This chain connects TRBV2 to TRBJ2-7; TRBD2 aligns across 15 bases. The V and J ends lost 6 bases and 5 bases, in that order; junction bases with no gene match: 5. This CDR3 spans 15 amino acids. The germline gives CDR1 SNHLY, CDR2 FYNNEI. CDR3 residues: CASSGLAGGEDEQYF. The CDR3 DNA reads TGTGCCAGCAGCGGACTAGCGGGAGGGGAGGACGAGCAGTACTTC.

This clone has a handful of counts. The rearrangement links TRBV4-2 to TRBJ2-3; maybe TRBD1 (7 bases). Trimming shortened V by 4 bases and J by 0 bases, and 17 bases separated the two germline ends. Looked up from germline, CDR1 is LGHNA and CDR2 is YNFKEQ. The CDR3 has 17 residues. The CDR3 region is CASSPRQGGSSTDTQYF. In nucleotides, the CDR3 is TGTGCCAGCAGCCCAAGGCAGGGGGGCAGTAGCACAGATACGCAGTATTTT.

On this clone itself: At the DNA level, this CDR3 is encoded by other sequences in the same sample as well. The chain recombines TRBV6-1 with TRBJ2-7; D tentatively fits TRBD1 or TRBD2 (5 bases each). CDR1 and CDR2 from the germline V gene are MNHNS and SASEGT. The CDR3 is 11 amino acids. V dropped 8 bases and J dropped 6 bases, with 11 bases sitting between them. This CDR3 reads CASRAGAEQYF. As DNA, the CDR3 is TGTGCCAGCCGCGCCGGGGCCGAGCAGTACTTC.

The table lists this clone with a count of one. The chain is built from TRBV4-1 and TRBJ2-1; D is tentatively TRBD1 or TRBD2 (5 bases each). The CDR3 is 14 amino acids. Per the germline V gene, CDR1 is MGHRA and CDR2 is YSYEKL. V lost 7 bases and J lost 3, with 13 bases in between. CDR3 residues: CASKRGAGYNEQFF. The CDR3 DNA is TGCGCCAGCAAGAGGGGCGCAGGCTACAATGAGCAGTTCTTC.

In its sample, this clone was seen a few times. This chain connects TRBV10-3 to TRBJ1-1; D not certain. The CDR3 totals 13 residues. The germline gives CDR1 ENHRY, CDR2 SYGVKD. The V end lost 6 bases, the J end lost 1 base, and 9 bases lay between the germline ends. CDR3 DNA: TGTGCCATCAGCGTAAACCCGAACACTGAAGCTTTCTTT. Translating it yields CAISVNPNTEAFF.

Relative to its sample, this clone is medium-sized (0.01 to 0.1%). CDR3 region: CASSSDRAYGYTF. CDR3 nucleotides: TGTGCCAGCAGCTCCGACAGGGCCTATGGCTACACCTTC. The V gene is TRBV7-2, the J gene TRBJ1-2, with 7 bases aligning to TRBD1. The germline V gene encodes CDR1 SGHTA and CDR2 FQGNSA. V was clipped by 4 bases and J by 4 bases; unmatched bases: 3. The CDR3 loop spans 13 amino acids.

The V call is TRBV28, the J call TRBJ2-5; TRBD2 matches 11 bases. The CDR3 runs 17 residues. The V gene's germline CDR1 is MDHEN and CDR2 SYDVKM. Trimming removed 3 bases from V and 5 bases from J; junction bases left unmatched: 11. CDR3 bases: TGTGCCAGCAGTTTCATGACTAGCGGGAAGTTGGAGGAGACCCAGTACTTC. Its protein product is CASSFMTSGKLEETQYF.

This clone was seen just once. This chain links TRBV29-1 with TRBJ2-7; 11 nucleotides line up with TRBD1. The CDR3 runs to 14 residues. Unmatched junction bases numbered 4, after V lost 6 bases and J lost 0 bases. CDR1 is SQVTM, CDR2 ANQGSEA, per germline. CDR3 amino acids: CSVGQGAGSYEQYF. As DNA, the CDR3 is TGCAGCGTAGGACAGGGGGCGGGCTCCTACGAGCAGTACTTC.

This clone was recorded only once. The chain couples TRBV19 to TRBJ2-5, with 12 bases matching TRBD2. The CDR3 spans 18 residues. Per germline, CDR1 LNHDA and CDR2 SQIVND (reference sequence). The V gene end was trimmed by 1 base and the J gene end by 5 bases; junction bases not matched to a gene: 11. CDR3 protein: CASSIALAGGPSSETQYF. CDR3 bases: TGTGCCAGTAGTATAGCTCTAGCGGGAGGGCCTTCGTCGGAGACCCAGTACTTC. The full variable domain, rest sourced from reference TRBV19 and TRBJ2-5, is DGGITQSPKYLFRKEGQNVTLSCEQNLNHDAMYWYRQDPGQGLRLIYYSQIVNDFQKGDIAEGYSVSREKKESFPLTVTSAQKNPTAFYLCASSIALAGGPSSETQYFGPGTRLLVL.

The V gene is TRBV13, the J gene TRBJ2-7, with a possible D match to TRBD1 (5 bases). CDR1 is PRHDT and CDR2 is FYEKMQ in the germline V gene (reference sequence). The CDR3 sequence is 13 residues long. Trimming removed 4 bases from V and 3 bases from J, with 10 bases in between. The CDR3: CASSSVRDYEQYF. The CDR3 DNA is TGTGCCAGCAGCTCCGTCAGGGACTACGAGCAGTACTTC.

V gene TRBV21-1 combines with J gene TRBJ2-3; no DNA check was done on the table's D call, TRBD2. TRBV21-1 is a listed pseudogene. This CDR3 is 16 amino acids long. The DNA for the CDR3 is TGTGCCAGCAGAAGACTTGAGCGGGAGAGTGTAGATACGCAGTATTTT. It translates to CASRRLERESVDTQYF.

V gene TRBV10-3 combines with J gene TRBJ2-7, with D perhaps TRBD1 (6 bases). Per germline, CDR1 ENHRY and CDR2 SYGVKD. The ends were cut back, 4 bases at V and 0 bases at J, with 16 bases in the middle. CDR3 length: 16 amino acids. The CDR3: CAISVSGTTFSYEQYF. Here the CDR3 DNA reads TGTGCCATCAGTGTTTCCGGGACAACCTTCTCCTACGAGCAGTACTTC.

CDR3: CASSNSRKGTGGLPQHF. The CDR3 DNA reads as TGTGCCAGCAGCAACTCCAGAAAAGGGACAGGGGGCTTGCCCCAGCATTTT. The gene calls are TRBV21-1 and TRBJ1-5; the table's D call TRBD1 went unverified against the DNA. TRBV21-1 is termed a pseudogene. The length of the CDR3 is 17 residues.